This T cell receptor (beta chain) was recorded in a study of siplizumab effects on memory and regulatory T cells. Study outcomes and limitations: About 75-95% of proliferating CD4+ or CD8+ clones had no assignable naive or memory phenotype. The naive T cell population seemed more diverse than memory cells and seemed a major contributor to the alloresponse. Proliferating siplizumab-culture Treg suppressive function went unconfirmed.

The CDR3 extends over 11 amino acids. CDR1 is DFQATT and CDR2 is SNEGSKA in the germline V gene (reference sequence). The J segment lost 10 bases and the V segment lost 4 bases, leaving 6 bases of the junction unmatched. On this clone itself: What it binds is not known.

The assay covered 90,000 to 100,000 TCR templates per sample. Using immunoSEQ multiplex PCR, the repertoire was profiled, and TCRdb retains in-frame clones only, with some absent. This sample yields about 100,000 clones, of which more than 90% are seen a single time; just over 2.5% belongs to the top ten. The V gene is TRBV20-1, the J gene TRBJ1-1; 7 nucleotides line up with TRBD1. The TCR was taken from a human donor in good health. Some clones in this sample may be carry-over from other donors' samples. The sequenced sample was CD4+ T cells sorted from blood. DNA of the CDR3: TGCAGTGCTATCCCCACAGGGGCAGCTTTCTTT. Translated: CSAIPTGAAFF.